Following are 12 T cell receptor beta chains from one sample sequenced in a study of T-cell reconstitution after alpha-beta-depleted transplantation in children. Molecular barcoding with unique molecular identifiers was used for the TCRbeta library. Each CDR3 protein is one row after TCRdb ran MiXCR on the PCR reads. The repertoire has 450,000 to 600,000 distinct CDR3 sequences, approximately 12% of them found once; the top ten carry 2% to 2.5%. Sample: PBMCs, mostly from graft donor cells, taken 360 days after TCRalphabeta/CD19-depleted stem cell transplant. These receptors were collected from a male patient younger than 18 who had a stem cell transplant for acute myeloid leukemia, so the T cells may come from the graft donor.

This clonotype was found a few times. This chain links TRBV9 with TRBJ2-3; unclear D gene. Germline lookup yields CDR1 SGDLS and CDR2 YYNGEE. The CDR3 has 14 residues. V lost 4 bases and J 2 bases, leaving 11 bases between the germline ends. CDR3 sequence reads: CASSTDKPTDTQYF. CDR3 sequence (DNA): TGTGCCAGCAGCACCGACAAACCCACAGATACGCAGTATTTT.

The V call is TRBV28, the J call TRBJ1-2; D ambiguous. V lost 1 base and J lost 3, with 12 bases in between. There are 15 residues in the CDR3. Germline CDR1 and CDR2: MDHEN and SYDVKM. The chain's CDR3 is CASSLSWRLYYGYTF. The DNA of the CDR3 is TGTGCCAGCAGTTTATCGTGGAGGCTTTACTATGGCTACACCTTC.

This clonotype was seen a handful of times. The rearrangement uses TRBV7-8 and TRBJ2-3; possible D gene TRBD1, 6 bases. The germline V and J ends were trimmed by 5 bases and 2 bases, with 20 bases remaining between them. The CDR3 spans 17 residues. CDR1 is SGHVS and CDR2 is FQNEAQ in the germline V gene. This chain's CDR3 is CASSIPGHTDLTDTQYF. CDR3 in DNA: TGTGCCAGCAGCATACCGGGACATACAGACCTCACAGATACGCAGTATTTT.

This clonotype appeared many times. The rearrangement uses TRBV7-9 and TRBJ2-1; D is undetermined. This CDR3 has 12 amino acids. Trimming took 1 base from V and 5 from J, leaving 3 bases between them. Per germline, CDR1 SEHNR and CDR2 FQNEAQ (reference sequence). The CDR3 is CASSLVHNEQFF. For the CDR3, the DNA is TGTGCCAGCAGCTTAGTACACAATGAGCAGTTCTTC.

A word on this clonotype: A junction boundary mismatches the germline segment, possibly from a read error. The chain uses TRBV7-7 and TRBJ2-2; 12 bases map to TRBD2. In germline, CDR1 is SSHAT, CDR2 FNYEAQ (reference sequence). The CDR3 is 15 residues long. The CDR3 loop is CASSTSGRFSGELFF. The CDR3 DNA reads TGTGCTAGCAGCACTAGCGGGAGGTTCTCCGGGGAGCTGTTTTTT.

The chain couples TRBV7-2 to TRBJ1-2; D is possibly TRBD1 (6 bases). Germline V gene lookup returns CDR1 SGHTA and CDR2 FQGNSA. This CDR3 is built from 13 residues. V gave up 3 bases and J gave up 4 bases, with 9 bases separating them. The CDR3 DNA sequence: TGTGCCAGCAGCTTTAGGACAGCCTATGGCTACACCTTC. Protein sequence: CASSFRTAYGYTF.

The chain couples TRBV28 to TRBJ1-5; TRBD1 aligns across 12 bases. The CDR3 contains 18 residues. The junction had 10 bases not matched to a gene; V was cut back by 5 bases and J by 2 bases. The germline gives CDR1 MDHEN, CDR2 SYDVKM. The CDR3 spells CASSTGTGGVRGNQPQHF. The CDR3 DNA follows: TGTGCCAGCAGTACCGGGACAGGGGGCGTTAGGGGCAATCAGCCCCAGCATTTT.

This clonotype was observed a handful of times. J is TRBJ2-5 and V is TRBV20-1; 9 bases agree with TRBD2. After removal of 4 bases from V and 0 bases from J, the junction contained 15 bases not matched to a gene. This CDR3 is built from 18 residues. The germline V gene has CDR1 DFQATT and CDR2 SNEGSKA (reference sequence). CDR3 sequence: CSANKLAGGILYQETQYF. CDR3 coding DNA: TGCAGTGCTAACAAATTGGCGGGAGGGATTCTGTACCAAGAGACCCAGTACTTC.

The V call is TRBV4-3, the J call TRBJ1-2; 9 positions match TRBD1. This CDR3 spans 17 amino acids. Trimming removed 3 bases from V and 2 bases from J; junction bases left unmatched: 10. Germline V lookup: CDR1 LGHNA, CDR2 YSLEER. The DNA for the CDR3 is TGCGCCAGCAGCCAGGATGAGACAGGGGGTGTCAACTATGGCTACACCTTC. This encodes CASSQDETGGVNYGYTF.

The CDR3 bases are TGTGCCAGCAGTATTCAGGGGGCAGAGACCCAGTACTTC. Amino acids: CASSIQGAETQYF. The gene calls are TRBV28 and TRBJ2-5, with 8 bases identical to TRBD1. Germline values: CDR1 MDHEN, CDR2 SYDVKM. V trimming: 5 bases; J trimming: 4 bases; junction bases outside the gene matches: 3. The CDR3 is 13 residues long.

The rearrangement uses TRBV4-3 and TRBJ2-1; 9 nucleotides match TRBD1. This CDR3 comprises 15 residues. Germline V gene lookup returns CDR1 LGHNA and CDR2 YSLEER. V trimming: 1 base; J trimming: 8 bases; junction bases outside the gene matches: 6. CDR3 DNA: TGCGCCAGCAGCCAAGCTCCGGGACAGGGCCATGAGCAGTTCTTC. Translation gives CASSQAPGQGHEQFF.

This clonotype appeared many times. The V gene is TRBV4-2, the J gene TRBJ2-1; 12 positions agree with TRBD2. The germline gives CDR1 LGHNA, CDR2 YNFKEQ. The ends lost 2 bases at V and 12 bases at J; junction bases unmatched: 11. CDR3 length equals 16 residues. The CDR3 here is CASSQRLAGAGDGQFF. The CDR3 DNA follows: TGTGCCAGCAGCCAAAGACTAGCGGGAGCTGGGGACGGGCAGTTCTTC.